A single sample gave rise to the 19 T cell receptor beta chains below, sequenced in a study of early T cells in non-severe SARS-CoV-2 infection (dated by TCRdb to the early 2020s). The library was generated by 5' RACE. These reads were obtained on a NextSeq 500. Using fastp at Q25 and MiXCR, TCRdb reprocessed the public reads and kept productive beta chains. Entries are consolidated by CDR3 protein sequence, retaining the most common genes and DNA. In this sample the table shows roughly 56,000 distinct CDR3 sequences, roughly a tenth of which occur a single time. In total, the top ten clones hold 0.95% to 1.5% of the sample. Material for sequencing was whole blood. All receptors come from an adult who was a healthcare worker with PCR-confirmed SARS-CoV-2 infection or an uninfected control (not recorded which).

This chain connects TRBV12-3 or TRBV12-4 to TRBJ1-1; no clear D gene. This CDR3 comprises 11 residues. Trimming left V 5 bases short and J 9 bases short, with 10 bases between. The CDR3 region is CASSPQNQAFF. Written as DNA, the CDR3 is TGTGCCAGCAGTCCCCAAAACCAAGCTTTCTTT.

The chain combines TRBV18 with TRBJ1-2; D is unresolved. CDR1 and CDR2 from the germline V gene are KGHSH and LQKENI. Trimming pared 6 bases from V and 2 bases from J, leaving 13 bases between. This CDR3 region has 14 residues. CDR3 DNA: TGTGCCAGCTCGCCCCCGAGCCCCAACTATGGCTACACCTTC. Translating it yields CASSPPSPNYGYTF. The full variable domain, completed using reference TRBV18 and TRBJ1-2, is NAGVMQNPRHLVRRRGQEARLRCSPMKGHSHVYWYRQLPEEGLKFMVYLQKENIIDESGMPKERFSAEFPKEGPSILRIQQVVRGDSAAYFCASSPPSPNYGYTFGSGTRLTVV.

This clonotype was counted only a few times. The chain employs TRBV5-1 and TRBJ1-4, with 11 bases matching TRBD1. V was clipped by 3 bases and J by 7 bases; unmatched bases: 2. The CDR3 has 14 residues. Germline V gene data show CDR1 as SGHRS and CDR2 as YFSETQ. CDR3 loop: CASSSGQGAEKLFF. CDR3 DNA: TGCGCCAGCAGCTCCGGACAGGGGGCTGAAAAACTGTTTTTT.

The gene calls are TRBV9 and TRBJ2-1; no definite D call. CDR1 SGDLS and CDR2 YYNGEE come from the germline V gene. This CDR3 contains 12 residues. With 0 bases removed from V and 6 bases from J, the gap between germline ends came to 4 bases. The CDR3 is CASSVEFNEQFF. The CDR3 coding sequence is TGTGCCAGCAGCGTAGAGTTCAATGAGCAGTTCTTC.

This clonotype was picked up a small number of times. The V call is TRBV28, the J call TRBJ2-7; possible D gene TRBD2, 7 bases. The CDR3 runs to 14 residues. Germline loops: CDR1 MDHEN, CDR2 SYDVKM. Between the trimmed V and J ends, which lost 6 bases and 4 bases, there was a span of 16 bases. CDR3 in DNA: TGTGCCAGCAGCGCGGGGGACACCGTTTACGAGCAGTACGTC. Translating gives CASSAGDTVYEQYV.

This clonotype has a count of ten or more. V gene TRBV6-6 combines with J gene TRBJ1-2; D unclear. Germline V gene lookup returns CDR1 MNHNY and CDR2 SVGAGI (reference sequence). V was cut by 2 bases and J by 14 bases, with 15 bases left in between. CDR3 length: 12 amino acids. Here the CDR3 DNA reads TGTGCCAGCAGTTACGAATTGCGGGTGGATACCTTC. The encoded protein is CASSYELRVDTF.

This clonotype was counted ten times or more. J is TRBJ2-1 and V is TRBV27; D not certain. The germline gives CDR1 MNHEY, CDR2 SMNVEV (reference sequence). The CDR3 spans 16 residues. The V end was cut by 5 bases, the J end by 0 bases, with 14 bases between. For the CDR3, the DNA is TGTGCCAGCAGTCCCGCCCTACTGGGCTCCTACAATGAGCAGTTCTTC. Translation: CASSPALLGSYNEQFF.

This clonotype came up a few times. The chain carries TRBV20-1 and TRBJ2-3, with 11 bases identical to TRBD2. V trimming: 0 bases; J trimming: 4 bases; junction bases outside the gene matches: 9. From germline, CDR1 is DFQATT and CDR2 SNEGSKA (reference sequence). There are 17 residues in the CDR3. The chain's CDR3 is CSAREPKTSGAADTQYF. CDR3 nucleotides: TGCAGTGCTAGAGAGCCAAAGACTAGCGGGGCGGCAGATACGCAGTATTTT.

This clonotype has ten or more counts. The chain links TRBV19 to TRBJ2-2; possible D gene TRBD1, 6 bases. V lost 2 bases and J 2 bases, leaving 12 bases between the germline ends. Germline V CDR1 and CDR2: LNHDA, SQIVND (reference sequence). CDR3 length: 16 residues. This CDR3 is CASSISRGPNTGELFF. The CDR3 coding sequence is TGTGCCAGTAGTATAAGCAGGGGCCCAAACACCGGGGAGCTGTTTTTT.

The V and J genes are TRBV27 and TRBJ2-1, with 7 nucleotides matching TRBD1. CDR1 MNHEY and CDR2 SMNVEV come from the germline V gene (reference sequence). V lost 6 bases and J lost 9; bases outside the gene matches: 11. The CDR3 runs to 14 residues. Here the CDR3 reads CASRKQGVSAEQFF. In DNA, the CDR3 is TGTGCCAGCAGGAAGCAGGGGGTTTCTGCTGAGCAGTTCTTC.

This sequence joins TRBV5-4 and TRBJ1-2; D is unresolved. Germline CDR1 reads SGHNT; CDR2 reads YYREEE (reference sequence). V gave up 0 bases and J gave up 3 bases, with 12 bases separating them. This CDR3 spans 15 amino acids. CDR3 nucleotides: TGTGCCAGCAGCTTGGGGCTAGAGGAGGACTATGGCTACACCTTC. Protein sequence: CASSLGLEEDYGYTF.

This clonotype appeared many times. The CDR3 region is CATSKRQGATDTQYF. The CDR3 DNA is TGTGCCACCAGCAAAAGACAGGGGGCAACAGATACGCAGTATTTT. The V and J genes are TRBV15 and TRBJ2-3, with 10 bases that match TRBD1. The CDR3 extends over 15 amino acids. The J segment lost 3 bases and the V segment lost 4 bases, leaving 4 bases of the junction unmatched. CDR1 is LNHNV, CDR2 YYDKDF, per germline (reference sequence).

This clonotype was detected ten times or more. The rearrangement links TRBV5-1 to TRBJ1-2; TRBD1 matches 9 bases. From germline, CDR1 is SGHRS and CDR2 YFSETQ. This CDR3 has 18 residues. Trimming took 0 bases from V and 0 from J; bases not matched to a gene: 9. Written as DNA, the CDR3 is TGCGCCAGCAGCTTGGCACCGGGACAGGGAAAAGCTAACTATGGCTACACCTTC. It translates to CASSLAPGQGKANYGYTF.

The V gene is TRBV11-3, the J gene TRBJ2-3; a weak D match, TRBD1 (5 bases). Deletions cut 2 bases from V and 3 bases from J, with 18 bases between. Germline V gives CDR1 SGHNT, CDR2 YENEEA. The CDR3 runs 17 residues. CDR3 protein: CASSLNGALGPTDTQYF. CDR3 DNA sequence: TGTGCCAGCAGCTTAAATGGGGCGCTTGGTCCAACAGATACGCAGTATTTT.

By sample share, this clonotype is medium-sized. This chain links TRBV29-1 with TRBJ2-2, with D unclear. CDR1 is SQVTM, CDR2 ANQGSEA, per germline. The CDR3 spans 12 residues. V lost 7 bases, J lost 8 bases, and 14 bases lay in between. The CDR3 DNA reads TGCAGCGCTGAGGTTTCTTTGGGGGAGCTGTTTTTT. The encoded protein is CSAEVSLGELFF.

This clonotype was detected a few times. This sequence joins TRBV3-1 and TRBJ2-2; TRBD1 might be the D (6 bases). V was trimmed by 0 bases and J by 1 base, leaving 12 bases between them. Germline V gene lookup returns CDR1 LGHDT and CDR2 YNNKEL (reference sequence). The CDR3 is 17 residues long. For the CDR3, the DNA is TGTGCCAGCAGCCAAGAGAGAGTGGACAGGAACACCGGGGAGCTGTTTTTT. It yields the protein CASSQERVDRNTGELFF.

The chain has TRBV11-2 and TRBJ2-2, with D hard to call. From germline, CDR1 is SGHAT and CDR2 FQNNGV. CDR3 length equals 14 residues. The ends were cut back, 5 bases at V and 2 bases at J, with 9 bases in the middle. CDR3 sequence reads: CASSLSSNTGELFF. CDR3 DNA sequence: TGTGCCAGCAGCCTCTCTAGTAACACCGGGGAGCTGTTTTTT.

The chain employs TRBV2 and TRBJ1-5; D uncertain. This CDR3 comprises 15 residues. V shed 7 bases and J shed 4 bases, with 17 bases lying between them. Germline V gene data show CDR1 as SNHLY and CDR2 as FYNNEI. CDR3 region: CASKRQGTENQPQHF. The CDR3, as DNA: TGTGCCAGCAAACGGCAAGGCACGGAAAATCAGCCCCAGCATTTT.

The J gene is TRBJ2-5, the V gene TRBV5-1; TRBD1 might be the D (5 bases). Trimming took 2 bases from V and 1 from J, leaving 12 bases between them. Per germline, CDR1 SGHRS and CDR2 YFSETQ. This CDR3 comprises 15 residues. The CDR3 spells CASSFPGLAQETQYF. CDR3 DNA: TGCGCCAGCAGCTTTCCAGGGCTCGCCCAAGAGACCCAGTACTTC.